This T cell receptor beta chain was sequenced in a study of blood T cells in healthy people across ages. Concerning this clonotype: Its antigen is not identified.

With a J-beta primer mix and a sample-barcoded 5' primer, a second PCR ran roughly 6 to 11 cycles. The template-switch adaptor was a 5' adaptor with 12 random nucleotides. It tagged each cDNA molecule. TCRdb fed the 5' RACE reads into MiXCR, producing one record per CDR3 protein. The table includes approximately 600,000 distinct CDR3 sequences, roughly 50% detected once. Regarding the study as a whole: Older individuals had lower TCR beta diversity per million T cells (the decline was roughly linear). There were more naive CD4+ cells and higher diversity in long-lived donors than in aged donors.

Ten milliliters of peripheral blood were drawn from each donor. The V and J ends lost 1 base and 1 base respectively, with 16 bases between them. Germline V gene data show CDR1 as MGHDK and CDR2 as SYGVNS. The CDR3 loop spans 17 amino acids. The receptor comes from a man aged 60 to 69 in good health. This chain uses TRBV25-1 with TRBJ1-2; a possible D gene is TRBD1 (5 bases). The sample taken for sequencing was blood. CDR3 nucleotides: TGTGCCAGCAGTGAATCTAGGGACCTGGCTGGTAACTATGGCTACACCTTC. It specifies CASSESRDLAGNYGYTF.